This T cell receptor beta chain derives from a study of T cells after yellow fever vaccination. For the study at large: Fractions of low cell number were prepared using SMART-Seq v4 Ultra Low Input.

Germline V CDR1 and CDR2: DFQATT, SNEGSKA (reference sequence). The CDR3 totals 12 residues. In TCRdb, the 5' RACE reads were re-called with MiXCR into one record per CDR3 protein. This table has tens of thousands of distinct CDR3 sequences, about 7.7% appearing once. The chain carries TRBV20-1 and TRBJ2-1; a possible D gene is TRBD2 (6 bases). This TCR was recovered from a man aged 30 to 39 who received the YFV17D yellow fever vaccine. The sample here was CD8+ T cells sorted from PBMCs, taken on the day of the yellow fever booster vaccination. DNA for the CDR3: TGCAGCCTACCGGTGCGGGGCAATGAGCAGTTCTTC. Amino acid sequence: CSLPVRGNEQFF.